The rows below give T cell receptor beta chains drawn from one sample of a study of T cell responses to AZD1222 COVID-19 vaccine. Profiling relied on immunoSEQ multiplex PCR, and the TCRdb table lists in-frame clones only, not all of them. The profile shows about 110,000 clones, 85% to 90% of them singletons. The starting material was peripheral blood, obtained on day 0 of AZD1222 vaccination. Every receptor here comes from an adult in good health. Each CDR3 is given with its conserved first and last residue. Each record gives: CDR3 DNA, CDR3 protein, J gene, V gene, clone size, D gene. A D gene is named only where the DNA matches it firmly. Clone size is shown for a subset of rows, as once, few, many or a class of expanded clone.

cdr3_nt: TGTGCCAGTAGTAAAAGGGGGACCTGGGGCGTGAACACTGAAGCTTTCTTT
cdr3_aa: CASSKRGTWGVNTEAFF
j_call: TRBJ1-1
v_call: TRBV19
clone_size: NA
d_call: NA

cdr3_nt: TGTGCCAGCAGCCCGGGCGGGAGGCGTCTGGACAATGAGCAGTTCTTC
cdr3_aa: CASSPGGRRLDNEQFF
j_call: TRBJ2-1
v_call: TRBV5-4
clone_size: NA
d_call: TRBD2

cdr3_nt: TGCGCCAGCAGAGAAGGGACAGGCGGGCAGCCCCAGCATTTT
cdr3_aa: CASREGTGGQPQHF
j_call: TRBJ1-5
v_call: TRBV5-1
clone_size: NA
d_call: TRBD1

cdr3_nt: TGTGCCAGCAGCTTGGCCCGGGGGGGGAATGAAGAGACCCAGTACTTC
cdr3_aa: CASSLARGGNEETQYF
j_call: TRBJ2-5
v_call: TRBV5-4
clone_size: NA
d_call: TRBD2

cdr3_nt: TGCGCCAGCAGCTTGGGCACGACGACAGGGGACGATCAGCCCCAGCATTTT
cdr3_aa: CASSLGTTTGDDQPQHF
j_call: TRBJ1-5
v_call: TRBV5-1
clone_size: NA
d_call: TRBD1

cdr3_nt: TGCGCCAGCAGCATGGACTCTCAGAACACTGAAGCTTTCTTT
cdr3_aa: CASSMDSQNTEAFF
j_call: TRBJ1-1
v_call: TRBV5-1
clone_size: NA
d_call: NA

cdr3_nt: TGCGCCAGCACCCCGGGGCGGAGCTCCTATAATTCACCCCTCCACTTT
cdr3_aa: CASTPGRSSYNSPLHF
j_call: TRBJ1-6
v_call: TRBV5-1
clone_size: NA
d_call: NA

cdr3_nt: TGTGCCAGCCGCGGGACCTTAGCCAATTCACCCCTCCACTTT
cdr3_aa: CASRGTLANSPLHF
j_call: TRBJ1-6
v_call: TRBV19
clone_size: NA
d_call: NA

cdr3_nt: TGCGCCAGCAGCTTGAGGCCAGGGAATAGGGCCGGCACCGGGGAGCTGTTTTTT
cdr3_aa: CASSLRPGNRAGTGELFF
j_call: TRBJ2-2
v_call: TRBV5-1
clone_size: NA
d_call: NA

cdr3_nt: TGTGCCAGCAGCTTAACTAGCGGCGTCTACAATGAGCAGTTCTTC
cdr3_aa: CASSLTSGVYNEQFF
j_call: TRBJ2-1
v_call: TRBV7-3
clone_size: once
d_call: NA

cdr3_nt: TGTGCCAGCAGTCCCAGCGGGGGGCTTCCCTCTCAGTTCTTC
cdr3_aa: CASSPSGGLPSQFF
j_call: TRBJ2-1
v_call: TRBV6-2/TRBV6-3
clone_size: NA
d_call: TRBD2

cdr3_nt: TGTGCCAGTAGTATTGGGGTGAACCCCGGCGGCTCCGAGCAGTACTTC
cdr3_aa: CASSIGVNPGGSEQYF
j_call: TRBJ2-7
v_call: TRBV19
clone_size: NA
d_call: NA

cdr3_nt: TGTGCCAGCTCACCATCGAGGGACAGGCCCTACGAGCAGTACTTC
cdr3_aa: CASSPSRDRPYEQYF
j_call: TRBJ2-7
v_call: TRBV18
clone_size: once
d_call: TRBD1